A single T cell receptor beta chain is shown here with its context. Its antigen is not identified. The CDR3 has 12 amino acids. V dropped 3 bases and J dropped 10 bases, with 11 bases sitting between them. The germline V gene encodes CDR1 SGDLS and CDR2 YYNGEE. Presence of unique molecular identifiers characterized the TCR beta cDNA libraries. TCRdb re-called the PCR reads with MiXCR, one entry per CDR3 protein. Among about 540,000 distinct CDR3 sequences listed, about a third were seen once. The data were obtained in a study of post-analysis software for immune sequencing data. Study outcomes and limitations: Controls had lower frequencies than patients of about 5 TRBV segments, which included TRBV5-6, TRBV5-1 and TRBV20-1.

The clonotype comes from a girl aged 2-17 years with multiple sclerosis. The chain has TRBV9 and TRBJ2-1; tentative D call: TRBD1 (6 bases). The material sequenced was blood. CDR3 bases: TGTGCCAGCAGCGCTAGGGGGTTGGAGCAGTTCTTC. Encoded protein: CASSARGLEQFF.